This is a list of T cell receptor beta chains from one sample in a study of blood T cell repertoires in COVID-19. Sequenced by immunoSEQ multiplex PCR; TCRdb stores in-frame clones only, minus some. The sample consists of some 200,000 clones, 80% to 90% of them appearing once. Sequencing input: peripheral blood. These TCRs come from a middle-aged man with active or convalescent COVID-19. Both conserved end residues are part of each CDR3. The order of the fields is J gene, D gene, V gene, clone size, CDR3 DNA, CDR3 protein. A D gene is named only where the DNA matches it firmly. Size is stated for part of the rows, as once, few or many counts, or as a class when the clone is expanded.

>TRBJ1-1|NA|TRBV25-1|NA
TGTGCCAGCAGTTTAACTCGGGGTACTGAAGCTTTCTTT
CASSLTRGTEAFF
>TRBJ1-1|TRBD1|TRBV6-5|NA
TGTGCCAGCAGTTCCTGGACAGGGGGCAACACTGAAGCTTTCTTT
CASSSWTGGNTEAFF
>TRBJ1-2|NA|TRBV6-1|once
TGTGCCAGCAGTGAAGCGCTGCAGGATGGCTACACCTTC
CASSEALQDGYTF
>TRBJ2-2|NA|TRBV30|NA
TGTGCCTGGAGGGGCGGGCGGCTAACGAACACCGGGGAGCTGTTTTTT
CAWRGGRLTNTGELFF
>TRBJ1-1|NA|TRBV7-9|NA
TGTGCCAGCAGCTCCAGGGGTATGAATGCTTTCTTT
CASSSRGMNAFF
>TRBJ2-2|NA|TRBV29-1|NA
TGCAGCGTTGTCGAAGGGGCCGGGGAGCTGTTTTTT
CSVVEGAGELFF
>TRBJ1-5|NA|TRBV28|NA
TGTGCCAGCACCTTTAACATTTATAGCAATCAGCCCCAGCATTTT
CASTFNIYSNQPQHF
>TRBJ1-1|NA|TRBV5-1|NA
TGCGCCAGCAGCCAGCAACGGTACAGGAGGAACACTGAAGCTTTCTTT
CASSQQRYRRNTEAFF
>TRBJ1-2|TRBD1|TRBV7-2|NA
TGTGCCAGCACCCGTCCCGGGACAGGGGGCGGCTACACCTTC
CASTRPGTGGGYTF
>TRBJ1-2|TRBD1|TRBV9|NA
TGTGCCAGCAGCGTAGCCCCGGACAGGGTATCTGGCTACACCTTC
CASSVAPDRVSGYTF
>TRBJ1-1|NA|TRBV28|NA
TGTGCCAGCAGTTTATTTGGGAGCTCGAACACTGAAGCTTTCTTT
CASSLFGSSNTEAFF
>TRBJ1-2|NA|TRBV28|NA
TGTGCCAGCAGTTCCTTAAGTTTAGTCGGCTATGGCTACACCTTC
CASSSLSLVGYGYTF
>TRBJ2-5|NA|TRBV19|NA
TGTGCCAGTAGTAAAGGACAGCCTACCCAAGAGACCCAGTACTTC
CASSKGQPTQETQYF
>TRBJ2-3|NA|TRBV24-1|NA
TGTGCCACCAGTGATTTCCTGGATACGCAGTATTTT
CATSDFLDTQYF
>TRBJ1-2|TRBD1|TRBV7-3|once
TGTGCCAGCAGCTTAAATACAGGGGCTGGCTACACCTTC
CASSLNTGAGYTF
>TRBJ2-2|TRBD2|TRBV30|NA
TGTGCCTGGAGGGGGGGGCTAGCGGGGGAAATGGACACCGGGGAGCTGTTTTTT
CAWRGGLAGEMDTGELFF
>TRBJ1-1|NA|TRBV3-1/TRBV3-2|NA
TGTGCCAGCAGCCCGATAGTTCCGGAAGGGGACACTGAAGCTTTCTTT
CASSPIVPEGDTEAFF
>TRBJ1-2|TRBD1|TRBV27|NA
TGTGCCAGCAGTCTACAGTGGGACAGGAGATACTATGGCTACACCTTC
CASSLQWDRRYYGYTF
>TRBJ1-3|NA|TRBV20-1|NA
TGCAGTGCTAGTGCCGGGCAGACGATAACGGGGGGAAACACCATATATTTT
CSASAGQTITGGNTIYF
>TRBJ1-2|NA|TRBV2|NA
TGTGCCAGCAGTGGACAGACCGCTAACTATGGCTACACCTTC
CASSGQTANYGYTF